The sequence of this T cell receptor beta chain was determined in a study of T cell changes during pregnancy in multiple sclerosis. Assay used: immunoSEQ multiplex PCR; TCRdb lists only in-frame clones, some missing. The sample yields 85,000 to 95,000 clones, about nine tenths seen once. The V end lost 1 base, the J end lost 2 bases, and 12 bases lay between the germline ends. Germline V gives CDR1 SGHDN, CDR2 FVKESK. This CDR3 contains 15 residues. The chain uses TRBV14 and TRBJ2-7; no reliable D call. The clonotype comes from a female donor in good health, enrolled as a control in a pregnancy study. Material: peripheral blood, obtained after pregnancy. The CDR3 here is CASSQVSGVTYEQYF. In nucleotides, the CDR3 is TGTGCCAGCAGCCAAGTGTCAGGTGTTACCTACGAGCAGTACTTC.